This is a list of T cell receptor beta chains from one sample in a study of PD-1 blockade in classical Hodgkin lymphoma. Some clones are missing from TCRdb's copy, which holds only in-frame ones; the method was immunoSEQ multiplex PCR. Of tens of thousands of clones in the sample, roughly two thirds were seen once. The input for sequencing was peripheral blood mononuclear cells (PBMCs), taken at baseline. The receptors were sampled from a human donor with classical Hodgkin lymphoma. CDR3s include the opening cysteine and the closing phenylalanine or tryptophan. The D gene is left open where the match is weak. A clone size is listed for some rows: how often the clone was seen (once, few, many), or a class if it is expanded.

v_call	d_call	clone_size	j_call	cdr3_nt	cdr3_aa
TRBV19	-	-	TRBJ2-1	TGTGCCAGTAGTAGGAGGGGGCAGGGAGGGAACAATGAGCAGTTCTTC	CASSRRGQGGNNEQFF
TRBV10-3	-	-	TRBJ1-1	TGTGCCATCAGTGACCGGGCCCAACGAATGAACACTGAAGCTTTCTTT	CAISDRAQRMNTEAFF
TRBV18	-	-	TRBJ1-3	TGTGCCAGCTCACCGGGGAATGGAAACACCATATATTTT	CASSPGNGNTIYF
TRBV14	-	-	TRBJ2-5	TGTGCCAGCAGCCCCGCCAGAGAGACCCAGTACTTC	CASSPARETQYF
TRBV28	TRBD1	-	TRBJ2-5	TGTGCCAGCCGGGACAGGATTCAAGAGACCCAGTACTTC	CASRDRIQETQYF
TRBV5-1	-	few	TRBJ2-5	TGCGCCAGCAGCTTGAGTCTCGAGACCCAGTACTTC	CASSLSLETQYF
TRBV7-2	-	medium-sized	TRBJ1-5	TGTGCCAGCAGCTTGGCCGGGATTAGCAATCAGCCCCAGCATTTT	CASSLAGISNQPQHF
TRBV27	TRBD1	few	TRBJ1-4	TGTGCCAGCAGTTTGCTTCAGGGGGATGAAAAACTGTTTTTT	CASSLLQGDEKLFF
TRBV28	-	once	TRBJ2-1	TGTGCCAGCAGTTTGAATCTAGCGGAGCAGTTCTTC	CASSLNLAEQFF
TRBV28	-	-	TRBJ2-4	TGTGCCAGCAGTTCCGCGGTAATCGCCAAAAACATTCAGTACTTC	CASSSAVIAKNIQYF
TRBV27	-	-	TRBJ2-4	TGTGCCAGCAGGCTTTTACAGGCCGAAAACATTCAGTACTTC	CASRLLQAENIQYF
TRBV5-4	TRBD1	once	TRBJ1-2	TGTGCCAGCAGCACAGACAGGGGGCTGGGTGGCTACACCTTC	CASSTDRGLGGYTF
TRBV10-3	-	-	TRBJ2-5	TGTGCCATCAGTGATAGTCCGGAGACCCAGTACTTC	CAISDSPETQYF
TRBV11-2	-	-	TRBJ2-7	TGTGCCAGCAGCTTAGTAGGTCAGAACTACGAGCAGTACTTC	CASSLVGQNYEQYF
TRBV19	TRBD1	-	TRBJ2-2	TGTGCCAGTAGTATCAGGGGGCCCGGGGAGCTGTTTTTT	CASSIRGPGELFF
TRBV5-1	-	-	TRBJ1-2	TGCGCCAGCAGCGGGGAGGCCGCTACGTCAAACTATGGCTACACCTTC	CASSGEAATSNYGYTF
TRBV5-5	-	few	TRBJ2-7	TGTGCCAGCAACTCTTTAGCGAGAGATTACGAGCAGTACTTC	CASNSLARDYEQYF
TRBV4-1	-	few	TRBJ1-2	TGCGCCAGCAGCCAAGATGGTAGAGGGGGAGCCTATGGCTACACCTTC	CASSQDGRGGAYGYTF
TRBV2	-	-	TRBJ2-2	TGTGCCAGCAGTTACTTGAACACCGGGGAGCTGTTTTTT	CASSYLNTGELFF
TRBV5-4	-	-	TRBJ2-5	TGTGCCAGCAGCGAAGCCCCGGACAGAAAAGAGACCCAGTACTTC	CASSEAPDRKETQYF
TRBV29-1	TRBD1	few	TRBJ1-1	TGCAGCGTTACCCAGGGGGCTCCGGGGACTGAAGCTTTCTTT	CSVTQGAPGTEAFF
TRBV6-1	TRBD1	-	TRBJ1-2	TGTGCCAGCAGGGAGGGACAGGGCTACGGCTACACCTTC	CASREGQGYGYTF
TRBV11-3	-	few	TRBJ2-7	TGTGCCAGCAGCGGCGGCTACGAGCAGTACTTC	CASSGGYEQYF
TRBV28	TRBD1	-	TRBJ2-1	TGTGCCAGCAGTCCCCCACAGGGGGCTCTCAATGAGCAGTTCTTC	CASSPPQGALNEQFF
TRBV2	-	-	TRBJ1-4	TGTGCCAGCAGTGTTTTGGAGGGTGAAAAACTGTTTTTT	CASSVLEGEKLFF